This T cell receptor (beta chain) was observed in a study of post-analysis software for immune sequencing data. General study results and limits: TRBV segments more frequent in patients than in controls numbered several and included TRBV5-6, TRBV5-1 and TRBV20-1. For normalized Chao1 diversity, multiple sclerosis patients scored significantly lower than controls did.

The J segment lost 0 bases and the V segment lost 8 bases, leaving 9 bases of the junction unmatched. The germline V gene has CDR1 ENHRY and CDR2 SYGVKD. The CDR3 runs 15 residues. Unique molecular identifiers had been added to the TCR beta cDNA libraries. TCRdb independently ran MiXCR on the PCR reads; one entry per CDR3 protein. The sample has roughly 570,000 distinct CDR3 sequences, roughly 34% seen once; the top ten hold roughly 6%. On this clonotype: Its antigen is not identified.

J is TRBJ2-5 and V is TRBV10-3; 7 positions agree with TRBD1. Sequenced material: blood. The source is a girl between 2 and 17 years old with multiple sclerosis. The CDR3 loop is CAIARRDSNQETQYF. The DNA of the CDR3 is TGTGCCATCGCGCGCCGGGACAGCAACCAAGAGACCCAGTACTTC.